In this sample, the clone carrying this T cell receptor (beta chain) turned up once. Its specificity is unknown. The data belong to a study of CD8 T cells in Susac syndrome. The study, taken as a whole, reports: That the number of individuals in its TCR sequencing and HLA analysis was relatively small was acknowledged by the study.

Germline values: CDR1 SNHLY, CDR2 FYNNEI. Trimming removed 6 bases at V and 7 bases at J, with 22 bases between. This CDR3 contains 15 residues. With random hexamers, about 0.45 to 1 ug RNA was reverse transcribed. The CDR3 of TCR beta was amplified by immunoSEQ multiplex PCR across 54 Vbeta and 13 Jbeta. MiXCR, run by TCRdb on the immunoSEQ multiplex PCR reads, gives a single entry per CDR3 protein. The sample contains around 200,000 distinct CDR3 sequences, 95% of which appear only once. The sequenced material came from CD4+ T cells from PBMCs. V usage is TRBV2 and J usage is TRBJ2-7; D is possibly TRBD1 (6 bases). This TCR was sampled from a human donor with multiple sclerosis. This CDR3 reads CASRGTRAYLSEQYF. DNA for the CDR3: TGTGCCAGCAGAGGGACAAGGGCCTACCTTTCGGAGCAGTACTTC.